Reported below is one TCR beta chain. Trimming removed 1 base from V and 6 bases from J; junction bases left unmatched: 9. CDR1 SNHLY and CDR2 FYNNEI come from the germline V gene. CDR3 length equals 16 residues. This PCR relied on a set of 60 Vbeta primers and 13 Jbeta primers. The table came from immunoSEQ multiplex PCR; TCRdb's copy has only in-frame clones and leaves some out. The sample includes about 160,000 clones, around four fifths seen only once; the top ten take approximately 1.3%. These data belong to a study of cytomegalovirus exposure and HLA in healthy donors. The sequence was collected from a man aged 25-40 years in good health and CMV-seronegative. This chain uses TRBV2 with TRBJ2-3, with TRBD1 matching 8 bases. Material: PBMCs. The CDR3 spells CASSEGAGGSGDTQYF. CDR3 bases: TGTGCCAGCAGTGAAGGTGCAGGGGGCAGTGGGGATACGCAGTATTTT.